A selection of T cell receptor beta chains follows, all from one sample in a study of T cells after yellow fever vaccination. MiXCR, run by TCRdb on the 5' RACE reads, gives a single entry per CDR3 protein. The sample comprises about 260,000 distinct CDR3 sequences, 10% to 15% of which are singletons, and 0.5% to 0.6% rests with the top ten. The sequencing here drew on CD4+ T cells sorted from PBMCs, taken 45 days after the yellow fever booster vaccination. These TCRs come from a man aged 30-40 years who received the YFV17D yellow fever vaccine. Both conserved end residues are part of each CDR3. D genes are given only for firm matches. A clone size is listed for some rows: how often the clone was seen (once, few, many), or a class if it is expanded.

v_gene	j_gene	d_gene	abundance	CDR3nt	CDR3aa
TRBV29-1	TRBJ2-3	NA	many	TGCAGCATTAGGGAGACCACAGATACGCAGTATTTT	CSIRETTDTQYF
TRBV7-8	TRBJ2-3	TRBD2	NA	TGTGCCAGCAGCCCGGTACGACTAGCGGGCGCTTCCACAGATACGCAGTATTTT	CASSPVRLAGASTDTQYF
TRBV10-3	TRBJ2-7	TRBD1	many	TGTGCCATCAGTGCGCCGGGACAGGGAATGGTAGAGCAGTACTTC	CAISAPGQGMVEQYF
TRBV5-6	TRBJ1-1	NA	few	TGTGCCAGCAGCCAGGCAGGGCTGAACACTGAAGCTTTCTTT	CASSQAGLNTEAFF
TRBV5-4	TRBJ2-7	NA	NA	TGTGCCAGCAGCATAGACGGGTCCTACGAGCAGTACTTC	CASSIDGSYEQYF
TRBV7-9	TRBJ2-3	NA	NA	TGTGCCAGCAGCTTAGCGGCCGCTGTTGATACGCAGTATTTT	CASSLAAAVDTQYF
TRBV5-6	TRBJ2-1	NA	many	TGTGCCAGCAGCCTTCCTACAGGTGGTGAGCAGTTCTTC	CASSLPTGGEQFF
TRBV7-3	TRBJ2-3	TRBD2	once	TGTGCCAGCAGCTCCCGGACTAGCGGGAGGTCCGATACGCAGTATTTT	CASSSRTSGRSDTQYF
TRBV4-2	TRBJ1-2	NA	few	TGTGCCAGCAGCCAAGATTTAGTACGGGGGGGAGACTATGGCTACACCTTC	CASSQDLVRGGDYGYTF
TRBV3-1	TRBJ2-5	NA	NA	TGTGCCAGCAGCCAAGATAAAGCGGCCATACAAGAGACCCAGTACTTC	CASSQDKAAIQETQYF
TRBV6-1	TRBJ2-5	TRBD2	few	TGTGCCAGCAGTCATATTACTAGCGGAGAGACCCAGTACTTC	CASSHITSGETQYF
TRBV7-2	TRBJ2-3	NA	many	TGTGCCAGCAGCCTCGGGTTCACAGATACGCAGTATTTT	CASSLGFTDTQYF